This T cell receptor (beta chain) was recorded in a study of tumor-infiltrating lymphocytes in localized non-small cell lung cancer (dated by TCRdb to 2020 to 2022). Looking at the study overall: The cohort included patients whose samples were collected after neoadjuvant chemotherapy, as well as both smokers and never-smokers and several histologies. From each patient came resected tumor tissue plus uninvolved lung tissue from that same patient, and the uninvolved lung tissue was described as non-adjacent to the tumor. The same patients underwent several integrated assays, with TCR sequencing performed together with flow cytometry, multiplex immunofluorescence, RNA-seq, exome sequencing and proteomics. The overall ICON cohort comprised 150 surgical patients with localized non-small cell lung cancer whose tumors were resected. For roughly 56 patients, immunoSEQ T-cell fraction was compared between paired tumor and uninvolved lung.

In the germline V gene (reference sequence), CDR1 corresponds to SGHNT and CDR2 to YYREEE. From the cysteine up to the phenylalanine, the CDR3 has a length of 13 residues. The entry retains the CDR3 DNA only, 39 bases that are in frame from base 1. The trim is 1 base for V and 8 bases for J, with a gap of 10 bases between the germline ends. What the research found in general, with its limitations: Assay coverage varied across patients depending on available tissue quantity, so only a subset of the cohort had TCR sequencing. No difference in TCR-derived T-cell fraction was observed between the flow cytometry-defined immunotypes IM1 (good prognosis) and IM2 (poor prognosis). TCRbeta sequencing supported higher T cell infiltration in tumors than in uninvolved lung tissue, consistent with immunofluorescence CD3 counts. Because different pieces of the same tissue were used for different assays, technical variation could not be separated from intratumor heterogeneity. Recurrence-free survival showed no association with tumor T-cell fraction measured by TCR sequencing (p = 0.61).

The T-cell fraction in tumor and uninvolved lung tissue was obtained from TCR sequencing using the immunoSEQ assay. The original methods were these. To analyze survival, patients were divided into a high T-cell fraction group (upper tertile) and a low T-cell fraction group (lower two tertiles), and the two groups were compared using a log-rank test. Paired tumor versus uninvolved lung differences in T-cell fraction were tested with a signed-rank test. Drawn from immuneACCESS, this table holds only the in-frame rearrangements with V and J called that TCRdb kept. Clones are partly lost; checked studies trace under half to an unresolved V gene and leave the rest unexplained. D and trimming come from the DNA, and the V and J calls and clone size come from that table. A total of tens of thousands of clones appear in this sample, approximately 83% of them only once. Around 2% of the sample belongs to the ten largest clones.

With regard to this clone: No cognate antigen has been identified for it. No qualities accompany the bases; no much larger clone lies one base away.

ICON enrollment began in 2016, and the last patient was enrolled in the second half of 2018. Fresh tumor and matched uninvolved tissue for in-depth immune analyses, including TCR sequencing, were collected from a subcohort of 76 patients. TCR sequencing was performed on DNA isolated from bulk tissue, without cell sorting. The chain is assembled from TRBV5-4 and TRBJ2-1, with the D segment identity uncertain. The receptor's source is a human donor with non-small cell lung cancer. The source material was lung tumor tissue. The CDR3 region: CASSLQSGDEQFF. The DNA sequence is given as TGTGCCAGCAGCTTGCAGAGTGGGGATGAGCAGTTCTTC. Outside the CDR3, residues come from the reference TRBV5-4 and TRBJ2-1 proteins, so the full variable domain is: ETGVTQSPTHLIKTRGQQVTLRCSSQSGHNTVSWYQQALGQGPQFIFQYYREEENGRGNFPPRFSGLQFPNYSSELNVNALELDDSALYLCASSLQSGDEQFFGPGTRLTVL.